This T cell receptor (beta chain) was obtained from a study of monozygotic twins with cystic fibrosis. With respect to this clone: Its antigen is currently unknown.

V lost 6 bases to trimming and J lost 4 bases, with 15 bases between them. The CDR3 consists of 14 residues. The germline CDR1 and CDR2 sequences are MNHNY and SVGAGI (reference sequence). Assay used: immunoSEQ multiplex PCR; TCRdb lists only in-frame clones, some missing. The table shows some 17,000 clones, with about 96% occurring only once. General study points: The repertoire was suggested to be naive-dominated, clonality median roughly 0.0091.

The sample was blood. The clonotype originates from a girl aged 2 to 9 with cystic fibrosis. This chain joins TRBV6-6 and TRBJ1-1; D perhaps matches TRBD1 (6 bases). The CDR3 region is CASRGLGAGTEAFF. CDR3 bases: TGTGCCAGCAGGGGCCTGGGGGCCGGCACTGAAGCTTTCTTT.